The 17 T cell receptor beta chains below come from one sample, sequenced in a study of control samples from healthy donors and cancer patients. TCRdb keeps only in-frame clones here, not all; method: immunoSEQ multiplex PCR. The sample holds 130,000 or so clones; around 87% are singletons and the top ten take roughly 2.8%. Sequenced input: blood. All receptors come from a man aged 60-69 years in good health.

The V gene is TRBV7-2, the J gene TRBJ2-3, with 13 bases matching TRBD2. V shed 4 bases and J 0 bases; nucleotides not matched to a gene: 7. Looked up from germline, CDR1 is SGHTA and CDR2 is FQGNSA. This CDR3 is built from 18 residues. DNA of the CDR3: TGTGCCAGCAGCTCTACTAGCGGGGGGGCTTTGAGCACAGATACGCAGTATTTT. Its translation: CASSSTSGGALSTDTQYF.

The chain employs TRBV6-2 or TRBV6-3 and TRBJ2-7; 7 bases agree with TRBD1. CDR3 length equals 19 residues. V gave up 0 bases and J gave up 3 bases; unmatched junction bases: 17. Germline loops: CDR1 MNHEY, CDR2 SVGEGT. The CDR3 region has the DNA TGTGCCAGCAGTTACTCCCCTCGGGACAGTTCAGTTTTCGTCTACGAGCAGTACTTC. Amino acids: CASSYSPRDSSVFVYEQYF.

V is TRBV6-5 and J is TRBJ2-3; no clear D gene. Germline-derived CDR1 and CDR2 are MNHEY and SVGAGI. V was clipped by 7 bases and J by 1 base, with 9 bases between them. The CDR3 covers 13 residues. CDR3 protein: CASTGRRTDTQYF. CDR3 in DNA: TGTGCCAGCACGGGCAGACGCACAGATACGCAGTATTTT.

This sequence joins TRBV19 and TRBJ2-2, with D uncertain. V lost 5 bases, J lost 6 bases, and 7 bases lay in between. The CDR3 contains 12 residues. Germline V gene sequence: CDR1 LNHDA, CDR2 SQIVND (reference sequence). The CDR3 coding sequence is TGTGCCAGTAGTTCCTCGGCCGGGGAGCTGTTTTTT. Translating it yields CASSSSAGELFF.

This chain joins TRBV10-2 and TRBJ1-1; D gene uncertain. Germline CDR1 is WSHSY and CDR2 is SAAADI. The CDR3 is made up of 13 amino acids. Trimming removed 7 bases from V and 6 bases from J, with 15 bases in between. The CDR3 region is CASKVLGDAEAFF. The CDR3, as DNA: TGCGCCAGCAAGGTATTAGGTGACGCTGAAGCTTTCTTT.

The CDR3 loop is CASSDTGTFNNQPQHF. The CDR3 DNA follows: TGTGCCAGTAGCGATACCGGGACGTTTAACAATCAGCCCCAGCATTTT. The rearrangement links TRBV19 to TRBJ1-5, with D tentatively TRBD1 (5 bases). The CDR3 contains 16 residues. Trimming left V 6 bases short and J 3 bases short, with 18 bases between. The germline gives CDR1 LNHDA, CDR2 SQIVND (reference sequence). Using reference TRBV19 and TRBJ1-5 for the parts outside the CDR3, the full variable domain is DGGITQSPKYLFRKEGQNVTLSCEQNLNHDAMYWYRQDPGQGLRLIYYSQIVNDFQKGDIAEGYSVSREKKESFPLTVTSAQKNPTAFYLCASSDTGTFNNQPQHFGDGTRLSIL.

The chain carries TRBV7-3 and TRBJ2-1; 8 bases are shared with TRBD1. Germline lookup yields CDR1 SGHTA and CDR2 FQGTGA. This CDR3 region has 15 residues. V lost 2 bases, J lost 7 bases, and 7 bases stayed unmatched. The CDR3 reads CASSLGRGRRNEQFF. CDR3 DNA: TGTGCCAGCAGCTTAGGCAGGGGGCGTAGGAATGAGCAGTTCTTC.

The DNA for the CDR3 is TGCAGCGTTGGCCAGGGACGGAGCGAGCAGTACTTC. This sequence encodes CSVGQGRSEQYF. The chain is built from TRBV29-1 and TRBJ2-7; D may match TRBD1 or TRBD2 (5 bases each). From germline, CDR1 is SQVTM and CDR2 ANQGSEA. The CDR3 loop spans 12 amino acids. V was trimmed by 4 bases and J by 6 bases, leaving 13 bases between them.

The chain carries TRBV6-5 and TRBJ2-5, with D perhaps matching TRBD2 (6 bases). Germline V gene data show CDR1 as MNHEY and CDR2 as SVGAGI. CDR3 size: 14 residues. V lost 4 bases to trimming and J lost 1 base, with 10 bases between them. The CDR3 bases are TGTGCCAGCAGTTTCAGCGGGTTCCAAGAGACCCAGTACTTC. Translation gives CASSFSGFQETQYF.

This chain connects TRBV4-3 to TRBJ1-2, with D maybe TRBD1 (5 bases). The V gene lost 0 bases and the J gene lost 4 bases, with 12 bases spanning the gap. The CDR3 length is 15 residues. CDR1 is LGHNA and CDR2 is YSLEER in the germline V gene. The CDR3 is CASSQELGRAYGYTF. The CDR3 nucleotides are TGCGCCAGCAGCCAAGAACTCGGCAGGGCCTATGGCTACACCTTC.

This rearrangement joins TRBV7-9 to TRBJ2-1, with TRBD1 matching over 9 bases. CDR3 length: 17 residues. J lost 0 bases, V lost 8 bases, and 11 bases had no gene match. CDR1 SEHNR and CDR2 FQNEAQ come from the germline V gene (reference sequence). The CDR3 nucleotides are TGTGCCAGCCCAACCGGGACAGGGACAAGCTCCTACAATGAGCAGTTCTTC. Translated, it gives CASPTGTGTSSYNEQFF.

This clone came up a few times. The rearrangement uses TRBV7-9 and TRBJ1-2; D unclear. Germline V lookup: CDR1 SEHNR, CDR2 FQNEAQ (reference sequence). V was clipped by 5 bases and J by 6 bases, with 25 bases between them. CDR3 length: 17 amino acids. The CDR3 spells CASSESQSGRPDDGYTF. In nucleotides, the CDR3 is TGTGCCAGCAGCGAGAGTCAGAGTGGCAGGCCGGATGATGGCTACACCTTC.

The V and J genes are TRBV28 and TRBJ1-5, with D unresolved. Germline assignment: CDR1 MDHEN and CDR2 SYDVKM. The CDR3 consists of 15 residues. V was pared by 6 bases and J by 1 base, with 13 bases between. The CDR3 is CASSPLGFSNQPQHF. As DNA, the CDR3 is TGTGCCAGCAGCCCCTTAGGGTTCAGCAATCAGCCCCAGCATTTT.

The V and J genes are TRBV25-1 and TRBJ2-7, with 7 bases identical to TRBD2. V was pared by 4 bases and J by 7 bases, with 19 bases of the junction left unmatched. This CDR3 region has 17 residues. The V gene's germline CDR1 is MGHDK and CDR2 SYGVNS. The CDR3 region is CASSALRGGRAVGEQYF. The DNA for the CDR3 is TGTGCCAGCAGTGCCCTCCGGGGTGGGAGGGCGGTGGGAGAGCAGTACTTC.

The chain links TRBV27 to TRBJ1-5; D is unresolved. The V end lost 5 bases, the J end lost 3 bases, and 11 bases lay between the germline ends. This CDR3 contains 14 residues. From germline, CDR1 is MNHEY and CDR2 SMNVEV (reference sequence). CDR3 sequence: CASSGIDANQPQHF. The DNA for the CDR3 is TGTGCCAGCAGTGGGATCGATGCCAATCAGCCCCAGCATTTT.

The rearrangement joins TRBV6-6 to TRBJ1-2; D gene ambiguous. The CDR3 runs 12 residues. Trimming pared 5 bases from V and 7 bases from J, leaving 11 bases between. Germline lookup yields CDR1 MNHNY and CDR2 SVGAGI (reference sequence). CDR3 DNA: TGTGCCAGCAGTCCGGGCCTCAGTGGCTACACCTTC. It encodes CASSPGLSGYTF.

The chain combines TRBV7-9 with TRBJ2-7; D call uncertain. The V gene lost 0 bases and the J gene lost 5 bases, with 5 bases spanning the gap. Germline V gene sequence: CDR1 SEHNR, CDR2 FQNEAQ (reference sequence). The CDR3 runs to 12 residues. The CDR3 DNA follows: TGTGCCAGCAGCTTAGCAATTGACGAGCAGTACTTC. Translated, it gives CASSLAIDEQYF.